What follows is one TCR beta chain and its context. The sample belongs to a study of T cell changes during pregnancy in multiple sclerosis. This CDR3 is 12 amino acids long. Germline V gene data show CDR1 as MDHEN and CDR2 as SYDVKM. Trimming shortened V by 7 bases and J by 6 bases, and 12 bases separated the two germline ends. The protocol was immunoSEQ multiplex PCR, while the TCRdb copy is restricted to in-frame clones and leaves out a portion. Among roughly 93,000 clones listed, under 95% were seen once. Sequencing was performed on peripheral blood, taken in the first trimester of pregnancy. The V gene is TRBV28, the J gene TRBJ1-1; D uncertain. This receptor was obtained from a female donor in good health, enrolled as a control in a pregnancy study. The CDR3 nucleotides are TGTGCCAGCATGGATTTTGCGGCTGAAGCTTTCTTT. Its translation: CASMDFAAEAFF.